The next 23 T cell receptor beta chains were all read from a single sample in a study of neoadjuvant nivolumab and ipilimumab in lung cancer. Libraries were prepared by immunoSEQ multiplex PCR; TCRdb keeps only in-frame clonotypes and omits some of them. The sample records 30,000 to 45,000 clones, about 88% being singletons. Material: peripheral blood, obtained before neoadjuvant nivolumab, alone or with ipilimumab. All receptors derive from an adult with non-small cell lung cancer.

The rearrangement links TRBV14 to TRBJ1-1, with D hard to call. This CDR3 contains 12 residues. The V end lost 4 bases, the J end lost 1 base, and 4 bases lay between the germline ends. Germline V gives CDR1 SGHDN, CDR2 FVKESK. This chain's CDR3 is CASSRSNTEAFF. The CDR3 DNA reads TGTGCCAGCAGCCGTTCGAACACTGAAGCTTTCTTT. Based on the CDR3 plus reference TRBV14 and TRBJ1-1, the full variable domain is EAGVTQFPSHSVIEKGQTVTLRCDPISGHDNLYWYRRVMGKEIKFLLHFVKESKQDESGMPNNRFLAERTGGTYSTLKVQPAELEDSGVYFCASSRSNTEAFFGQGTRLTVV.

The chain couples TRBV25-1 to TRBJ2-5, with D perhaps TRBD2 (5 bases). CDR1 and CDR2 (germline): MGHDK, SYGVNS. There are 14 residues in the CDR3. V dropped 2 bases and J dropped 7 bases, with 14 bases sitting between them. The CDR3 is CASSEKMDRGTQYF. In DNA form, the CDR3 reads TGTGCCAGCAGTGAAAAAATGGATCGGGGGACCCAGTACTTC.

V and J are TRBV4-1 and TRBJ1-2; tentatively, D is TRBD1 (5 bases). Germline V gene lookup returns CDR1 MGHRA and CDR2 YSYEKL. V shed 3 bases and J shed 8 bases, with 13 bases lying between them. The CDR3 has 13 residues. The CDR3 nucleotides are TGCGCCAGCAGCCAGGCGGGGACGGAAGGCTACACCTTC. It codes for CASSQAGTEGYTF.

The chain uses TRBV7-2 and TRBJ2-1, with a tentative D call TRBD2 (6 bases). Germline V gene sequence: CDR1 SGHTA, CDR2 FQGNSA. V lost 3 bases, J lost 0 bases, and 15 bases lay in between. CDR3 length: 17 residues. The CDR3 loop reads CASSFFGRDRSYNEQFF. Here the CDR3 DNA reads TGTGCCAGCAGCTTTTTTGGGCGGGATCGCTCCTACAATGAGCAGTTCTTC.

V usage is TRBV7-2 and J usage is TRBJ2-3; TRBD2 agrees at 10 bases. V was pared by 6 bases and J by 2 bases, with 2 bases of the junction left unmatched. The CDR3 contains 14 residues. Germline CDR1 and CDR2: SGHTA and FQGNSA. DNA for the CDR3: TGTGCCAGCAGACTAGCGGGGCACACAGATACGCAGTATTTT. This gives the protein CASRLAGHTDTQYF.

The chain joins TRBV7-8 to TRBJ2-3, with a possible D match to TRBD2 (5 bases). Germline-derived CDR1 and CDR2 are SGHVS and FQNEAQ. Deletions cut 5 bases from V and 7 bases from J, with 13 bases between. This CDR3 contains 13 residues. The CDR3 region is CASSLGLINTQYF. DNA of the CDR3: TGTGCCAGCAGCCTCGGACTCATTAATACGCAGTATTTT.

The V gene is TRBV28, the J gene TRBJ1-2; D possibly corresponds to TRBD1 (6 bases). The V end lost 5 bases, the J end lost 7 bases, and 17 bases lay between the germline ends. The germline V gene has CDR1 MDHEN and CDR2 SYDVKM. This CDR3 has 14 amino acids. CDR3 in amino acids: CASSILQGRGGYTF. CDR3 nucleotide sequence: TGTGCCAGCAGTATACTCCAGGGGAGGGGTGGCTACACCTTC.

V is TRBV19 and J is TRBJ2-1; 7 bases map to TRBD2. Losses at the gene ends were 6 bases for V and 4 bases for J; bases not matched to a gene: 6. This CDR3 has 14 residues. Germline CDR1 and CDR2: LNHDA and SQIVND (reference sequence). The CDR3 nucleotides are TGTGCCAGTAGGCGGGAGACGGGTTACAATGAGCAGTTCTTC. Its translation is CASRRETGYNEQFF.

CDR3: CASSPMREGDTQYF. The CDR3 nucleotides are TGTGCCAGCTCACCAATGCGGGAGGGTGATACGCAGTATTTT. The chain uses TRBV18 and TRBJ2-3; TRBD2 matches at 9 bases. CDR3 length: 14 residues. Germline values: CDR1 KGHSH, CDR2 LQKENI. V gave up 2 bases and J gave up 6 bases; unmatched junction bases: 3.

This clone was detected a few times. This chain links TRBV7-9 with TRBJ2-3, with D tentatively TRBD1 (5 bases). V lost 5 bases to trimming and J lost 0 bases, with 15 bases between them. CDR3 length: 16 residues. The V gene's germline CDR1 is SEHNR and CDR2 FQNEAQ (reference sequence). The CDR3: CASSGGDSLSTDTQYF. For the CDR3, the DNA is TGTGCCAGCAGCGGTGGAGACAGCCTTAGCACAGATACGCAGTATTTT.

The J gene is TRBJ2-1, the V gene TRBV6-6, with 8 bases matching TRBD1. Germline V CDR1 and CDR2: MNHNY, SVGAGI (reference sequence). V lost 2 bases, J lost 6 bases, and 6 bases stayed unmatched. There are 15 residues in the CDR3. CDR3 in amino acids: CASSYPGQESNEQFF. CDR3 coding DNA: TGTGCCAGCAGTTACCCGGGACAGGAATCCAATGAGCAGTTCTTC.

CDR3 in amino acids: CASSLATDTEAFF. The CDR3 DNA is TGTGCCAGCAGTTTGGCCACCGACACTGAAGCTTTCTTT. This chain connects TRBV28 to TRBJ1-1, with D hard to call. The CDR3 runs 13 residues. The V and J ends lost 3 bases and 3 bases respectively, with 8 bases between them. Germline V gene sequence: CDR1 MDHEN, CDR2 SYDVKM.

V usage is TRBV13 and J usage is TRBJ1-2; unclear D gene. This CDR3 has 14 amino acids. Trimming shortened V by 4 bases and J by 4 bases, and 13 bases separated the two germline ends. CDR1 PRHDT and CDR2 FYEKMQ come from the germline V gene (reference sequence). This CDR3 reads CASSSSGYSYGYTF. The CDR3 DNA reads as TGTGCCAGCAGCTCCTCCGGGTACTCCTATGGCTACACCTTC.

This clone showed up just a few times. The chain carries TRBV6-1 and TRBJ1-2; the match to TRBD1 covers 10 bases. Trimming removed 4 bases from V and 2 bases from J; junction bases left unmatched: 7. Germline CDR1 and CDR2: MNHNS and SASEGT. CDR3 size: 16 residues. DNA for the CDR3: TGTGCCAGCAGTGTAACCGGGACAGGGGACAACTATGGCTACACCTTC. It specifies CASSVTGTGDNYGYTF.

The V gene is TRBV2, the J gene TRBJ2-3, with 9 positions matching TRBD1. The V segment lost 6 bases and the J segment 1 base; nucleotides outside the gene matches: 2. The CDR3 has 14 residues. The germline CDR1 and CDR2 sequences are SNHLY and FYNNEI. CDR3 DNA sequence: TGTGCCAGCAGAAGACAGGGGGGCACAGATACGCAGTATTTT. Translated: CASRRQGGTDTQYF.

V is TRBV4-2 and J is TRBJ2-3, with 8 bases lining up with TRBD2. V dropped 1 base and J dropped 9; count of bases not matched to a gene: 12. CDR3 length: 16 amino acids. CDR1 and CDR2 from the germline V gene are LGHNA and YNFKEQ. The CDR3 spells CASSQAVSGGVETQYF. The CDR3 region has the DNA TGTGCCAGCAGCCAAGCCGTTTCGGGGGGGGTAGAGACGCAGTATTTT.

The chain carries TRBV6-5 and TRBJ2-7, with TRBD1 matching 11 bases. V shed 2 bases and J 3 bases; nucleotides not matched to a gene: 6. Per the germline V gene, CDR1 is MNHEY and CDR2 is SVGAGI. The CDR3 spans 16 residues. CDR3 nucleotides: TGTGCCAGCAGTTACGATCGGGACAGGGGGAACTACGAGCAGTACTTC. It codes for CASSYDRDRGNYEQYF.

The chain carries TRBV12-5 and TRBJ2-2; 13 nucleotides align to TRBD2. The CDR3 has 18 amino acids. V shed 5 bases and J 0 bases; nucleotides not matched to a gene: 6. Germline V gives CDR1 LGHNT, CDR2 FRNRAP. The CDR3 nucleotides are TGTGCTAGTGGTCTGATACTAGCGGGAGGGACGAACACCGGGGAGCTGTTTTTT. Its protein product is CASGLILAGGTNTGELFF. Based on the CDR3 plus reference TRBV12-5 and TRBJ2-2, the full variable domain is DARVTQTPRHKVTEMGQEVTMRCQPILGHNTVFWYRQTMMQGLELLAYFRNRAPLDDSGMPKDRFSAEMPDATLATLKIQPSEPRDSAVYFCASGLILAGGTNTGELFFGEGSRLTVL.

The chain links TRBV30 to TRBJ2-7; D is unresolved. Per germline, CDR1 GTSNPN and CDR2 SVGIG (reference sequence). Trimming cost V 8 bases and J 4 bases, with 12 bases left between them. This CDR3 spans 11 amino acids. This chain's CDR3 is CATKRTYEQYF. The CDR3 region has the DNA TGTGCCACCAAAAGAACATACGAGCAGTACTTC.

There are a few counts of this clone. J is TRBJ2-7 and V is TRBV19, with 7 positions matching TRBD1. This CDR3 contains 13 residues. Germline V gene lookup returns CDR1 LNHDA and CDR2 SQIVND (reference sequence). V shed 10 bases, J shed 7 bases, and the junction held 13 bases outside the gene matches. This CDR3 is CATLGTARREQYF. The CDR3 coding sequence is TGTGCCACCTTAGGGACAGCCCGACGGGAGCAGTACTTC. Combining the CDR3 with reference TRBV19 and TRBJ2-7 gives the whole variable domain DGGITQSPKYLFRKEGQNVTLSCEQNLNHDAMYWYRQDPGQGLRLIYYSQIVNDFQKGDIAEGYSVSREKKESFPLTVTSAQKNPTAFYLCATLGTARREQYFGPGTRLTVT.

Note on this clone: One end of the junction varies from germline; a read error may be responsible. This chain uses TRBV25-1 with TRBJ1-1; possible D gene TRBD1, 5 bases. The CDR3 covers 15 residues. Germline values: CDR1 MGHDK, CDR2 SYGVNS. CDR3: CASSTSRGGSTEVFF. The CDR3 bases are TGTGCCAGCAGTACCTCCCGTGGGGGGTCCACTGAAGTTTTCTTT.

This CDR3 reads CASSWWLGDTGELFF. The CDR3 DNA is TGCGCCAGCAGCTGGTGGCTCGGGGACACCGGGGAGCTGTTTTTT. V is TRBV5-1 and J is TRBJ2-2; D might be TRBD2 (5 bases). The CDR3 totals 15 residues. Germline values: CDR1 SGHRS, CDR2 YFSETQ. V lost 3 bases and J lost 3, with 12 bases in between.

The chain couples TRBV7-9 to TRBJ1-4; D is unclear. Trimming stripped 5 bases from V and 3 bases from J, with 13 bases between. Per the germline V gene, CDR1 is SEHNR and CDR2 is FQNEAQ (reference sequence). This CDR3 comprises 15 residues. CDR3 sequence (DNA): TGTGCCAGCAGCCCGGAGAATGGGGCTAATGAAAAACTGTTTTTT. It yields the protein CASSPENGANEKLFF.